This T cell receptor (beta chain) appears in the sequencing data of a study of human T cells and chemical hapten exposure. Stated time point: patch test 1, 2 weeks after DPC sensitization. Sample treatment: therapeutic diphenylcyclopropenone sensitization with weekly scalp DPC. This CDR3 has 13 amino acids. Trimming pared 7 bases from V and 9 bases from J, leaving 16 bases between. Germline V gene lookup returns CDR1 MDHEN and CDR2 SYDVKM. In the source study's methods: Across samples, TCR counts had a median of approximately 100,000 and ranged from 23,224 to 690,600. TCRdb called the RACE reads again in MiXCR, with one record for every CDR3 protein. These V and J calls are TCRdb output, not the study's own analysis. The table lists approximately 400,000 distinct CDR3 sequences, about 4.8% of them singletons.

The sequence was obtained from a woman aged 45-65 years with alopecia areata. Some clones in this sample may be carry-over from other donors' samples. The sample in question was whole blood, obtained in connection with sensitization to the hapten diphenylcyclopropenone (DPC). The genes are TRBV28 and TRBJ2-1; D is perhaps TRBD1 (5 bases). CDR3 in amino acids: CASILAGSAEQFF. The DNA for the CDR3 is TGTGCCAGCATTCTCGCAGGGTCAGCTGAGCAGTTCTTC.